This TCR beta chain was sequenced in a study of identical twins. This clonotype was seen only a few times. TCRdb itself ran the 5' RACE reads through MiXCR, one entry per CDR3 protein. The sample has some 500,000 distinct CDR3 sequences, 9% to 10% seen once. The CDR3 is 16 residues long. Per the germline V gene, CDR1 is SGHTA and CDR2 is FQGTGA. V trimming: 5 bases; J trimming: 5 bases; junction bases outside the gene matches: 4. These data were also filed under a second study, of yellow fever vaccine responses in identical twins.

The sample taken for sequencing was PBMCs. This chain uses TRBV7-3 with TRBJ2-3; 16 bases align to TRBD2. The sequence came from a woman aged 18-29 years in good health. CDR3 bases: TGTGCCAGCAGCCCGGGACTAGCGGGGGGGGGAGATACGCAGTATTTT. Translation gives CASSPGLAGGGDTQYF.